Following are 6 T cell receptor beta chains from one sample sequenced in a study of T-cell memory formation after mild COVID-19. TCRdb re-called the 5' RACE reads with MiXCR, one entry per CDR3 protein. The sample consists of fewer than 550,000 distinct CDR3 sequences, approximately 20% of them appearing once. Sequencing input: PBMCs or a T cell subset sorted from them (not recorded which). The receptors originated from an adult woman who had mild COVID-19 (a few samples of this study predate the infection). Cell type and time point are not known.

CDR3 in amino acids: CASSGEGPLYF. Here the CDR3 DNA reads TGTGCCAGCAGTGGAGAAGGGCCTCTGTACTTC. The chain is built from TRBV2 and TRBJ2-5, with D unresolved. This CDR3 spans 11 amino acids. V was pared by 4 bases and J by 13 bases, with 13 bases between. The V gene's germline CDR1 is SNHLY and CDR2 FYNNEI.

The V gene is TRBV18, the J gene TRBJ1-5; no firm D call. Trimming removed 5 bases from V and 2 bases from J, with 16 bases in between. This CDR3 spans 16 amino acids. CDR1 is KGHSH and CDR2 is LQKENI in the germline V gene. The CDR3 DNA is TGTGCCAGCTCAAGAGAGGCGGCATTTGGCAATCAGCCCCAGCATTTT. This codes for CASSREAAFGNQPQHF. Together with reference TRBV18 and TRBJ1-5, the CDR3 gives the full variable domain: NAGVMQNPRHLVRRRGQEARLRCSPMKGHSHVYWYRQLPEEGLKFMVYLQKENIIDESGMPKERFSAEFPKEGPSILRIQQVVRGDSAAYFCASSREAAFGNQPQHFGDGTRLSIL.

The chain joins TRBV7-8 to TRBJ2-7; TRBD2 is a possible D gene (5 bases). Germline CDR1 reads SGHVS; CDR2 reads FQNEAQ. CDR3 length equals 14 residues. Trimming took off 3 bases at V and 3 bases at J, with 12 bases between the two ends. As DNA, the CDR3 is TGTGCCAGCAGCTTGCTGAGCGGATTCTACGAGCAGTACTTC. Translating it yields CASSLLSGFYEQYF.

The J gene is TRBJ1-1, the V gene TRBV4-3; D is ambiguous. The ends were cut back, 3 bases at V and 3 bases at J, with 11 bases in the middle. The germline V gene has CDR1 LGHNA and CDR2 YSLEER. The length of the CDR3 is 14 residues. CDR3 DNA: TGCGCCAGCAGCCAGGATTTAGAGGACACTGAAGCTTTCTTT. Its protein is CASSQDLEDTEAFF.

This clonotype was counted a few times. This sequence joins TRBV4-1 and TRBJ1-5; no clear D. Between the trimmed V and J ends, which lost 1 base and 0 bases, there was a span of 16 bases. The germline V gene has CDR1 MGHRA and CDR2 YSYEKL. This CDR3 contains 18 residues. The CDR3 DNA reads as TGCGCCAGCAGCCAAGGAGTATGGGAGAGAAATAGCAATCAGCCCCAGCATTTT. The encoded protein is CASSQGVWERNSNQPQHF.

This clonotype was counted between two and nine times. This chain joins TRBV15 and TRBJ2-3; no firm D call. V lost 3 bases, J lost 0 bases, and 7 bases lay in between. CDR1 is LNHNV, CDR2 YYDKDF, per germline (reference sequence). The CDR3 is 14 amino acids. The CDR3 nucleotides read TGTGCCACCAGCAGGTCGGGCAGCACAGATACGCAGTATTTT. Amino acid sequence: CATSRSGSTDTQYF.